Below, one T cell receptor beta chain is given with its context. Its specific antigen is unknown. The sample holds no much larger clone one base away, and base qualities are not on file. Including the terminal cysteine and phenylalanine, the CDR3 comprises 15 residues. Of all the DNA, just the CDR3 is kept, 45 bases in frame from base 1. Clipping removes 6 bases from V and 0 bases from J, with 6 as the unmatched junction base count. CDR1 and CDR2 are read off the germline V gene as MNHNS and SASEGT. In the first month after transplant, blood samples were collected up to 4 times, and after that at least monthly when available. Libraries were built with the immunoSEQ multiplex PCR assay. For most patients, high-throughput TCR-beta CDR3 sequencing of genomic DNA was performed by Adaptive Biotechnologies. From the authors' description of their analysis: TCR sequencing data for around 19 patients were retrieved from Adaptive's ImmunoSEQ software; a few other patients were processed with MiXCR and VDJtools. CDR3 nucleotide sequences shared by donor and recipient were removed because the origin of these sequences could not be assigned. At least 2-fold expansion over unstimulated cells and a minimum CFSE-low frequency of 0.002% (template counts) or 0.001% (read counts) were required for clones to be classified as alloreactive. A clone was considered mappable if detected in the sequenced pre-transplant spleen, lymph node, or MLR CFSE-low populations of the donor or recipient. Cumulative frequency of alloreactive clones was calculated as a percentage of all sequences weighted by copy number. The clones in this table, taken by TCRdb from immuneACCESS, are in-frame only. Not every clone is retained; where verified, under half of the shortfall comes from an unresolved V gene, and the cause of the rest is unknown. The V and J calls and clone size are taken from that table; D and trimming were inferred from the DNA. The sample table lists under 15,000 clones, 93% of them with a count of one. The ten largest clones represent under 5% of the sample.

The data derive from a study of graft-versus-host responses after intestinal transplantation (dated by TCRdb to the early 2020s). The study in broad terms: The transplants that recipients received were multivisceral, liver-intestinal, or isolated intestinal. A cohort of 24 intestinal transplant recipients, including one retransplant, was enrolled, and 3 patients lacking pretransplant specimens were excluded. Graft-versus-host and host-versus-graft alloreactive T cell clones were tracked in the graft, circulation and bone marrow after intestinal transplantation using bulk TCR-beta CDR3 sequencing. A peak of at least 4% donor T cells among recipient peripheral blood mononuclear cells was the definition used for donor T cell macrochimerism. To identify alloreactive clones, pre-transplant mixed lymphocyte reaction products were sequenced and compared with unstimulated pre-transplant donor and recipient T cells. Instead of going to the commercial service, samples from three later patients were sequenced in-house on an Illumina MiSeq and processed with MiXCR. Every recipient was given anti-thymocyte globulin induction, then maintenance tacrolimus and steroids for roughly 3 years. Study-wide findings and limitations: GvH clones turned up in recipient bone marrow, with some appearing earlier in ileal mucosa or blood, a pattern consistent with an intestinal mucosal origin. The relatively low number and heterogeneity of intestinal transplant patients limited the conclusions. In the allografts of patients with donor T cell macrochimerism, GvH to HvG T cell clonal ratios were high. Early after transplant, peak levels of circulating GvH clones were found to be associated with declines in HvG clones.

The specimen was PBMCs, collected 950 to 1,300 days after intestinal transplantation. This chain is built from TRBV6-1 and TRBJ2-7; 9 junctional bases match TRBD1. This TCR was recovered from a human patient who received an intestinal transplant, so some T cells may come from the graft donor. The bases are TGTGCCAGCAGGCTACCGGGACAGGGCTCCTACGAGCAGTACTTC. This codes for CASRLPGQGSYEQYF.